Reported below is one TCR beta chain. This clonotype was recorded only once. Its antigen target is currently unknown. There are no base qualities to consult, and no much larger clone falls within one base. Library construction relied on 5' RACE. The listed sequencing device is Illumina HiSeq 2500. A second PCR of roughly 7 to 12 cycles was run with a J-beta primer mix and a sample-barcoded 5' primer. A unique molecular identifier was introduced onto each TCR beta cDNA molecule by a template-switch 5' adaptor carrying 12 random nucleotides. Each sample yielded at least 3 million CDR3-containing paired-end reads. The Mint cDNA synthesis kit, primed by a TRBC-specific oligonucleotide, was used to synthesize first-strand cDNA from all RNA. Following uracil-DNA glycosylase treatment, all cDNA underwent a first 18-cycle PCR with the universal primers M1SS and BC2_uni_R. In the original analysis: For normalization, 1 million high-quality reads were randomly selected from each sample, with every read carrying a distinct molecular identifier. Reads with shared molecular identifiers were discarded instead of being binned into consensus sequences. CDR3 identification, clonotype clustering and error correction used MiTCR with a Q25 quality threshold and the strictest error-elimination algorithm. A nonparametric unseen species model using Euler transformation provided a lower-bound estimate of total TCR beta diversity. In TCRdb, the public reads were trimmed at Q25 with fastp and aligned with MiXCR, with productive beta chains retained. Each record represents a unique CDR3 protein, reported with the most common genes and DNA among its rows. Here the V and J calls rest on TCRdb's processing, not on the authors' analysis. This sample has under 2,000,000 distinct CDR3 sequences in its table, and about 50% of those were observed once. Roughly 2% of the sample lies in the top ten.

This record comes from a study of blood T cells in healthy people across ages (dated by TCRdb to the mid-2010s). A note on the overall study: In model experiments, template switching captured roughly one uniquely barcoded TCR beta cDNA molecule for every two T cells. The study measured age-related changes in TCR beta repertoire diversity using deep sequencing normalized with unique cDNA molecular identifiers. Donors were grouped into four age groups: young (average approximately 15 years), middle-aged (39), aged (around 60) and long-lived (about 90). Donors of different ages were randomly distributed across sequencing lanes to avoid experimental bias. Using the same blood draw, the study looked at two additional independent replicas of 1 million unique cDNA reads for two donors, one aged 18 to 30 and the other aged 80 or older. The investigation overall reported the following: Estimates of total diversity based on one million sequenced T cells were considered lower bounds and underestimates. There was a strong correlation between observed TCR beta diversity and the percentage of naive T cells measured by flow cytometry. As age increased, observed TCR beta diversity per million T cells dropped in a roughly linear way, and a significant reduction was already evident by age roughly 36. Because profiling used bulk unsorted PBMCs, naive and antigen-experienced compartments could not be compared conclusively. Compared with the aged group, the long-lived group had more naive CD4+ T cells, fewer expanded clones and increased TCR diversity, suggesting age selection. Because donor CMV infection status was unknown, age-related changes in expanded clonotypes were potentially confounded.

The donors were a few dozen Caucasian individuals from Russia, aged roughly 6 to 90 years, who were systemically healthy. Approximately 11 milliliters of peripheral blood were drawn from each donor into EDTA-treated Vacutainer tubes. Ficoll-Paque density-gradient centrifugation was used to isolate PBMCs, with at least 7 million obtained per sample. Total RNA was extracted from PBMCs with Trizol reagent, with at least 6 micrograms obtained per sample. For every donor, an aliquot of PBMCs went through flow cytometry to measure the percentages of naive CD45RAhigh/CD27high T cells. There are 14 amino acids in the CDR3, from cysteine to phenylalanine inclusive. The DNA shown is the 42-base CDR3, in frame from base 1. Between the V and J ends, shortened by 2 bases and 4 bases respectively, the junction contains 9 bases. Taken from the germline V gene, the CDR1 and CDR2 loops are MNHEY and SVGAGI.

The chain links TRBV6-5 with TRBJ1-3; the D gene identity is not certain. This TCR came from a woman in her forties in good health. Material: blood. CDR3 region: CASSYAQKGNTIYF. The sequence in DNA is TGTGCCAGCAGTTACGCGCAAAAGGGAAACACCATATATTTT.